A single sample gave rise to the 32 T cell receptor beta chains below, sequenced in a study of blood T cell repertoires in COVID-19. Assay: immunoSEQ multiplex PCR; the TCRdb copy retains only in-frame clones and omits some. The sample yields more than 15,000 clones, approximately 91% seen once. Sequenced input: peripheral blood. The receptors derive from a middle-aged man with active COVID-19.

V gene TRBV11-2 combines with J gene TRBJ1-2; 7 bases agree with TRBD1. Germline assignment: CDR1 SGHAT and CDR2 FQNNGV. CDR3 length: 16 residues. V was pared by 0 bases and J by 3 bases, with 7 bases of the junction left unmatched. The CDR3, as DNA: TGTGCCAGCAGCTTAGATAGTGGGACAGACTACTATGGCTACACCTTC. Its translation is CASSLDSGTDYYGYTF.

The CDR3 is CASSERALNEKLFF. The CDR3 DNA is TGTGCCAGCAGCGAAAGAGCATTAAATGAAAAACTGTTTTTT. This sequence joins TRBV9 and TRBJ1-4, with no clear D. The CDR3 spans 14 residues. Trimming removed 3 bases at V and 5 bases at J, with 11 bases between. The germline V gene has CDR1 SGDLS and CDR2 YYNGEE.

The CDR3: CASSQVISGRYIQYF. CDR3 in DNA: TGTGCCAGCAGCCAAGTGATTAGCGGGAGGTACATTCAGTACTTC. This sequence joins TRBV3-1 (or the pseudogene TRBV3-2) and TRBJ2-4, with 10 positions matching TRBD2. Looked up from germline, CDR1 is LGHDT and CDR2 is YNNKEL (reference sequence). This CDR3 contains 15 residues. The V segment lost 1 base and the J segment 8 bases; nucleotides outside the gene matches: 5.

This clone has only one observation. The genes are TRBV5-8 and TRBJ2-5, with D possibly being TRBD2 (5 bases). Between the trimmed V and J ends, which lost 0 bases and 5 bases, there was a span of 11 bases. The germline V gene encodes CDR1 SGHTS and CDR2 YDEGEE. The CDR3 totals 14 residues. CDR3 sequence reads: CASSLAGTGETQYF. The DNA of the CDR3 is TGTGCCAGCAGCTTGGCAGGAACGGGGGAGACCCAGTACTTC.

The rearrangement links TRBV7-9 to TRBJ2-7; 9 bases align to TRBD2. V was pared by 3 bases and J by 0 bases, with 6 bases of the junction left unmatched. The CDR3 sequence is 16 residues long. Germline CDR1 SEHNR, CDR2 FQNEAQ (reference sequence). The CDR3 reads CASSFLSGSLSYEQYF. The CDR3 DNA reads as TGTGCCAGCAGCTTCCTTAGCGGGAGCCTCTCCTACGAGCAGTACTTC.

The gene calls are TRBV24-1 and TRBJ2-1; perhaps TRBD2 as D (5 bases). The ends were cut back, 0 bases at V and 7 bases at J, with 6 bases in the middle. The germline V gene encodes CDR1 KGHDR and CDR2 SFDVKD. This CDR3 has 13 amino acids. CDR3 DNA: TGTGCCACCAGTGATTTGCCGGGGAATGAGCAGTTCTTC. It codes for CATSDLPGNEQFF.

The chain has TRBV7-9 and TRBJ1-4; 8 bases agree with TRBD1. Germline V CDR1 and CDR2: SEHNR, FQNEAQ (reference sequence). The CDR3 totals 13 residues. V dropped 8 bases and J dropped 8; count of bases not matched to a gene: 7. In DNA form, the CDR3 reads TGTGCCAGCTTAGCAGGGGGCAACGAAAAACTGTTTTTT. Its translation: CASLAGGNEKLFF.

The chain has TRBV3-1 (or the pseudogene TRBV3-2) and TRBJ1-1, with D hard to call. Germline V CDR1 and CDR2: LGHDT, YNNKEL (reference sequence). The CDR3 consists of 12 residues. V was clipped by 6 bases and J by 2 bases, with 7 bases between them. The CDR3 protein is CASSRSNTEAFF. The CDR3 DNA reads TGTGCCAGCAGTCGCAGTAACACTGAAGCTTTCTTT.

The DNA of the CDR3 is TGTGCCAGCAGTGAAAACTGGTGGTCCGCGTCCATCTCCTACAATGAGCAGTTCTTC. Its protein is CASSENWWSASISYNEQFF. The chain recombines TRBV2 with TRBJ2-1; D unresolved. Trimming took 2 bases from V and 0 from J, leaving 20 bases between them. CDR3 length: 19 residues. Germline lookup yields CDR1 SNHLY and CDR2 FYNNEI.

The J gene is TRBJ1-3, the V gene TRBV9; possible D gene TRBD1, 6 bases. V lost 0 bases and J lost 2, with 12 bases in between. CDR1 is SGDLS, CDR2 YYNGEE, per germline. The length of the CDR3 is 16 residues. In nucleotides, the CDR3 is TGTGCCAGCAGCGTAGATGCAGGGGCAACTGGAAACACCATATATTTT. It translates to CASSVDAGATGNTIYF.

The chain carries TRBV6-5 and TRBJ1-1; D uncertain. The CDR3 has 13 amino acids. The V end was cut by 2 bases, the J end by 1 base, with 5 bases between. Germline V gene data show CDR1 as MNHEY and CDR2 as SVGAGI. The CDR3 spells CASSYTGNTEAFF. The DNA for the CDR3 is TGTGCCAGCAGTTACACGGGGAACACTGAAGCTTTCTTT.

Only a few counts were recorded for this clone. The chain recombines TRBV2 with TRBJ2-1, with 12 bases that match TRBD2. Germline V gives CDR1 SNHLY, CDR2 FYNNEI. The CDR3 is 17 residues long. V gave up 6 bases and J gave up 7 bases; unmatched junction bases: 13. CDR3 DNA: TGTGCCAGCAGGAAAGACCTAACTAGCGGGAGGCATAATGAGCAGTTCTTC. Translation: CASRKDLTSGRHNEQFF.

The chain employs TRBV28 and TRBJ1-5, with unresolved D. This CDR3 comprises 12 residues. V dropped 3 bases and J dropped 5 bases, with 5 bases sitting between them. Germline-derived CDR1 and CDR2 are MDHEN and SYDVKM. CDR3 sequence reads: CASSFSDQPQHF. The CDR3 DNA reads as TGTGCCAGCAGTTTCTCGGATCAGCCCCAGCATTTT.

Only a few counts were recorded for this clone. V usage is TRBV27 and J usage is TRBJ2-7, with TRBD2 matching over 8 bases. V shed 3 bases and J 5 bases; nucleotides not matched to a gene: 6. This CDR3 spans 14 amino acids. The V gene's germline CDR1 is MNHEY and CDR2 SMNVEV (reference sequence). CDR3 in DNA: TGTGCCAGCAGTTTGAGGAGCGGGAGAGACGAGCAGTACTTC. This translates into CASSLRSGRDEQYF.

For the CDR3, the DNA is TGTGCCAGCAGCTTTGGGGCTATGGATGAAAAACTGTTTTTT. Protein sequence: CASSFGAMDEKLFF. The chain has TRBV7-9 and TRBJ1-4; weak D call: TRBD1 (5 bases). Trimming cost V 3 bases and J 6 bases, with 11 bases left between them. CDR3 length: 14 amino acids. CDR1 is SEHNR and CDR2 is FQNEAQ in the germline V gene (reference sequence). Together with reference TRBV7-9 and TRBJ1-4, the CDR3 gives the full variable domain: DTGVSQNPRHKITKRGQNVTFRCDPISEHNRLYWYRQTLGQGPEFLTYFQNEAQLEKSRLLSDRFSAERPKGSFSTLEIQRTEQGDSAMYLCASSFGAMDEKLFFGSGTQLSVL.

In DNA, the CDR3 is TGTGCCACCAGTGATCCCGGACAGGGGGCCTACGAGCAGTACTTC. Residues: CATSDPGQGAYEQYF. The chain uses TRBV24-1 and TRBJ2-7; TRBD1 matches 10 bases. The germline V gene has CDR1 KGHDR and CDR2 SFDVKD. V trimming: 3 bases; J trimming: 2 bases; junction bases outside the gene matches: 3. There are 15 residues in the CDR3.

The chain has TRBV20-1 and TRBJ1-1; D not certain. V was pared by 0 bases and J by 10 bases, with 3 bases between. This CDR3 has 9 amino acids. Germline CDR1 DFQATT, CDR2 SNEGSKA (reference sequence). The CDR3 nucleotides read TGCAGTGCTAGAGATCGAGCTTTCTTT. Residues: CSARDRAFF.

J is TRBJ2-3 and V is TRBV25-1; 13 positions match TRBD2. Unmatched junction bases numbered 9, after V lost 6 bases and J lost 6 bases. The CDR3 totals 16 residues. Germline CDR1 is MGHDK and CDR2 is SYGVNS. CDR3 bases: TGTGCCAGCAGAGGGACTAGCGGGAAGTTTAGGGATACGCAGTATTTT. Translated: CASRGTSGKFRDTQYF.

This chain connects TRBV6-5 to TRBJ2-7; the match to TRBD1 covers 11 bases. CDR1 is MNHEY and CDR2 is SVGAGI in the germline V gene. The CDR3 contains 14 residues. Trimming cost V 8 bases and J 4 bases; bases outside gene matches: 7. For the CDR3, the DNA is TGTGCCAGCTGTTGGACAGGGGGCGTTTACGAGCAGTACTTC. Translating gives CASCWTGGVYEQYF.

This clone was seen once. This chain links TRBV19 with TRBJ1-4; D is undetermined. Looked up from germline, CDR1 is LNHDA and CDR2 is SQIVND (reference sequence). The CDR3 sequence is 12 residues long. V was clipped by 5 bases and J by 10 bases, with 11 bases between them. The CDR3 DNA is TGTGCCAGTAGTCTCAAGACTTCAAAACTGTTTTTT. This sequence encodes CASSLKTSKLFF.

J is TRBJ2-7 and V is TRBV7-8; tentative D call: TRBD2 (6 bases). With 6 bases removed from V and 7 bases from J, the gap between germline ends came to 19 bases. This CDR3 region has 14 residues. Per germline, CDR1 SGHVS and CDR2 FQNEAQ. The CDR3 DNA follows: TGTGCCAGCAGTTACCGGGACTCCTTTAGTGAGCAGTACTTC. This sequence encodes CASSYRDSFSEQYF.

V usage is TRBV5-1 and J usage is TRBJ1-2; possibly TRBD1 for D (5 bases). The CDR3 runs to 16 residues. Germline CDR1 and CDR2: SGHRS and YFSETQ. V lost 0 bases and J lost 4, with 16 bases in between. The DNA for the CDR3 is TGCGCCAGCAGCTTGGCCAAAGGTCACAGGATCTATGGCTACACCTTC. The encoded protein is CASSLAKGHRIYGYTF.

The chain is built from TRBV19 and TRBJ2-7; 12 positions match TRBD1. The V and J ends lost 5 bases and 7 bases, in that order; junction bases with no gene match: 9. The CDR3 has 15 residues. From germline, CDR1 is LNHDA and CDR2 SQIVND (reference sequence). The CDR3 nucleotides read TGTGCCAGTAGTCTTCTTGGGACAGGGGGCAGGGAGCAGTACTTC. Translated, it gives CASSLLGTGGREQYF.

This rearrangement joins TRBV30 to TRBJ1-5; D is ambiguous. This CDR3 is 13 amino acids long. V lost 0 bases to trimming and J lost 7 bases, with 10 bases between them. The germline CDR1 and CDR2 sequences are GTSNPN and SVGIG (reference sequence). CDR3 loop: CAWSVEGRQPQHF. In DNA, the CDR3 is TGTGCCTGGAGTGTAGAAGGGAGGCAGCCCCAGCATTTT.

The chain is built from TRBV9 and TRBJ2-3, with a weak D call TRBD2 (6 bases). Trimming took 4 bases from V and 4 from J, leaving 25 bases between them. Looked up from germline, CDR1 is SGDLS and CDR2 is YYNGEE. This CDR3 region has 18 residues. The CDR3 DNA reads as TGTGCCAGCAGCTTCCCCCGGCTATTAACGGGAGTTGCAGATACGCAGTATTTT. Translated, it gives CASSFPRLLTGVADTQYF.

This clone was seen only once. The chain is built from TRBV30 and TRBJ1-2, with D unresolved. The V gene's germline CDR1 is GTSNPN and CDR2 SVGIG (reference sequence). V lost 0 bases and J 4 bases, leaving 15 bases between the germline ends. The CDR3 covers 15 residues. The CDR3 nucleotides read TGTGCCTGGAGTGTAGCTGGAGGTTGGGGCTATGGCTACACCTTC. Translated: CAWSVAGGWGYGYTF.

In its sample, this clone was seen a few times. J is TRBJ2-5 and V is TRBV19; no reliable D call. Germline CDR1 reads LNHDA; CDR2 reads SQIVND (reference sequence). The CDR3 runs 13 residues. Trimming removed 6 bases at V and 5 bases at J, with 13 bases between. The CDR3 loop reads CASSSAPRETQYF. The CDR3 nucleotides read TGTGCCAGTAGCTCTGCGCCCAGGGAGACCCAGTACTTC.

The V call is TRBV5-6, the J call TRBJ1-2; 9 positions match TRBD1. The CDR3 sequence is 15 residues long. Trimming cost V 3 bases and J 8 bases; bases outside gene matches: 11. Looked up from germline, CDR1 is SGHDT and CDR2 is YYEEEE. CDR3 loop: CASSWGDRVFLGYTF. Here the CDR3 DNA reads TGTGCCAGCAGCTGGGGGGACAGGGTCTTTCTCGGCTACACCTTC.

This chain uses TRBV11-2 with TRBJ2-7, with 8 bases that match TRBD1. This CDR3 has 15 amino acids. Looked up from germline, CDR1 is SGHAT and CDR2 is FQNNGV. Trimming took 1 base from V and 5 from J; bases not matched to a gene: 7. The CDR3 sequence: CASSLGRGRLHEQYF. The CDR3 coding sequence is TGTGCCAGCAGCTTAGGCAGGGGGCGTCTCCACGAGCAGTACTTC.

The count of this clone is one. V gene TRBV15 combines with J gene TRBJ1-5; D is ambiguous. The CDR3 is 14 residues long. Germline loops: CDR1 LNHNV, CDR2 YYDKDF (reference sequence). The V end lost 0 bases, the J end lost 10 bases, and 13 bases lay between the germline ends. The CDR3 DNA reads as TGTGCCACCAGCAGAGATGGGCAGGTCATTCCCCAGCATTTT. This sequence encodes CATSRDGQVIPQHF.

This chain joins TRBV19 and TRBJ2-7; TRBD2 matches at 12 bases. The V segment lost 6 bases and the J segment 3 bases; nucleotides outside the gene matches: 3. Germline values: CDR1 LNHDA, CDR2 SQIVND (reference sequence). This CDR3 is 14 amino acids long. CDR3 in amino acids: CASRLTSGSYEQYF. CDR3 nucleotide sequence: TGTGCCAGTAGATTGACTAGCGGGAGCTACGAGCAGTACTTC.

The V call is TRBV7-9, the J call TRBJ1-2, with a weak D call TRBD1 (6 bases). The CDR3 loop spans 14 amino acids. V lost 3 bases and J lost 5, with 13 bases in between. Per the germline V gene, CDR1 is SEHNR and CDR2 is FQNEAQ (reference sequence). For the CDR3, the DNA is TGTGCCAGCAGCTTTTTGGGGGCCAGATATGGCTACACCTTC. Amino acid sequence: CASSFLGARYGYTF.